These 16 T cell receptor beta chains came from one sample sequenced in a study of Ad26.COV2.S vaccination and SARS-CoV-2 variants. Profiled with immunoSEQ multiplex PCR; TCRdb holds only in-frame clones, not every one. The table has about 180,000 clones, roughly 89% seen once; the top ten hold around 6.3%. This specimen was peripheral blood, taken after recovery from COVID-19. The receptors derive from a human donor who had recovered from COVID-19.

The chain has TRBV20-1 and TRBJ2-1; D is unclear. The CDR3 is 11 residues long. Per germline, CDR1 DFQATT and CDR2 SNEGSKA (reference sequence). Deletions cut 0 bases from V and 6 bases from J, with 3 bases between. The CDR3 DNA sequence: TGCAGTGCTAGAGATCCCAATGAGCAGTTCTTC. It encodes CSARDPNEQFF.

The chain joins TRBV10-3 to TRBJ2-2; TRBD1 matches at 10 bases. Per the germline V gene, CDR1 is ENHRY and CDR2 is SYGVKD. The CDR3 runs 16 residues. Losses at the gene ends were 3 bases for V and 5 bases for J; bases not matched to a gene: 6. The CDR3 protein is CAISEPWTGGTGELFF. CDR3 DNA: TGTGCCATCAGTGAACCCTGGACAGGGGGGACCGGGGAGCTGTTTTTT.

The genes are TRBV7-6 and TRBJ2-7; 8 bases line up with TRBD1. Per the germline V gene, CDR1 is SGHVS and CDR2 is FNYEAQ. This CDR3 is 13 amino acids long. J gave up 4 bases and V 4 bases, and 3 bases lay outside the gene matches. In DNA, the CDR3 is TGTGCCAGCAGCTCCTACAGGGGGTACGAGCAGTACTTC. Protein sequence: CASSSYRGYEQYF.

The V and J genes are TRBV18 and TRBJ2-3, with D possibly matching TRBD1 (6 bases). V was trimmed by 2 bases and J by 2 bases, leaving 11 bases between them. The length of the CDR3 is 15 residues. Germline CDR1 reads KGHSH; CDR2 reads LQKENI. In DNA, the CDR3 is TGTGCCAGCTCACCAACGGGACACCCCACAGATACGCAGTATTTT. It specifies CASSPTGHPTDTQYF. The entire variable domain, with the rest obtained from reference TRBV18 and TRBJ2-3, is as follows: NAGVMQNPRHLVRRRGQEARLRCSPMKGHSHVYWYRQLPEEGLKFMVYLQKENIIDESGMPKERFSAEFPKEGPSILRIQQVVRGDSAAYFCASSPTGHPTDTQYFGPGTRLTVL.

The V gene is TRBV6-5, the J gene TRBJ2-5; 7 positions agree with TRBD1. The CDR3 consists of 14 residues. Germline-derived CDR1 and CDR2 are MNHEY and SVGAGI. V shed 8 bases, J shed 2 bases, and the junction held 8 bases outside the gene matches. The DNA for the CDR3 is TGTGCCAGCGCAAGGGACAGAAATCAAGAGACCCAGTACTTC. Its translation is CASARDRNQETQYF.

This sequence joins TRBV5-8 and TRBJ1-5; possible D gene TRBD1, 5 bases. V was trimmed by 2 bases and J by 1 base, leaving 7 bases between them. The CDR3 runs to 14 residues. Looked up from germline, CDR1 is SGHTS and CDR2 is YDEGEE. This CDR3 reads CASSLWGSNQPQHF. CDR3 bases: TGTGCCAGCAGCTTATGGGGGAGCAATCAGCCCCAGCATTTT.

J is TRBJ2-2 and V is TRBV25-1; 7 bases are shared with TRBD1. This CDR3 has 14 amino acids. The V and J ends lost 4 bases and 9 bases, in that order; junction bases with no gene match: 8. Germline values: CDR1 MGHDK, CDR2 SYGVNS. For the CDR3, the DNA is TGTGCCAGCAGTGCCGGGACAGTGGAGCGGGAGCTGTTTTTT. As protein: CASSAGTVERELFF.

The genes are TRBV29-1 and TRBJ2-1; D might be TRBD1 or TRBD2, each matching 5 bases. The CDR3 sequence is 15 residues long. Trimming shortened V by 6 bases and J by 1 base, and 16 bases separated the two germline ends. Germline assignment: CDR1 SQVTM and CDR2 ANQGSEA. This chain's CDR3 is CSVVFWGSSYNEQFF. The CDR3 DNA is TGCAGCGTGGTCTTTTGGGGGAGTTCCTACAATGAGCAGTTCTTC.

This clone was detected only a few times. The J gene is TRBJ1-2, the V gene TRBV19, with 7 bases fitting TRBD1. V shed 8 bases, J shed 3 bases, and the junction held 3 bases outside the gene matches. CDR1 is LNHDA and CDR2 is SQIVND in the germline V gene (reference sequence). The CDR3 is 12 residues long. The CDR3 region is CASQDRYYGYTF. CDR3 bases: TGTGCCAGTCAGGACAGGTACTATGGCTACACCTTC.

This chain connects TRBV15 to TRBJ1-2; 8 bases align to TRBD1. J lost 7 bases, V lost 3 bases, and 10 bases had no gene match. The CDR3 length is 15 residues. Germline assignment: CDR1 LNHNV and CDR2 YYDKDF (reference sequence). This CDR3 reads CATSSRDRRSGGYTF. The CDR3 region has the DNA TGTGCCACCAGCAGTAGGGACAGGCGCTCGGGTGGCTACACCTTC.

The chain carries TRBV19 and TRBJ2-1, with D possibly being TRBD1 (6 bases). CDR3 length: 13 residues. Germline V gene data show CDR1 as LNHDA and CDR2 as SQIVND (reference sequence). With 5 bases removed from V and 10 bases from J, the gap between germline ends came to 15 bases. In DNA, the CDR3 is TGTGCCAGTAGTGTAGCCGGGACAACAGAGCAGTTCTTC. It is translated as CASSVAGTTEQFF.

This sequence joins TRBV6-6 and TRBJ1-5; possibly TRBD1 for D (6 bases). The CDR3 contains 19 residues. Germline values: CDR1 MNHNY, CDR2 SVGAGI (reference sequence). V gave up 6 bases and J gave up 6 bases, with 30 bases separating them. This chain's CDR3 is CASSRGLGAGEGVGQPQHF. The CDR3 DNA is TGTGCCAGCAGCCGAGGCCTAGGGGCAGGGGAAGGGGTTGGTCAGCCCCAGCATTTT.

The rearrangement links TRBV7-9 to TRBJ1-1; tentative D call: TRBD1 (6 bases). V lost 5 bases to trimming and J lost 5 bases, with 9 bases between them. Germline CDR1 and CDR2: SEHNR and FQNEAQ (reference sequence). The CDR3 loop spans 12 amino acids. The CDR3 bases are TGTGCCAGCAGCGAGGGGGTAACTGAAGCTTTCTTT. Translated, it gives CASSEGVTEAFF.

V gene TRBV6-5 combines with J gene TRBJ2-7; 10 bases line up with TRBD2. With V trimmed by 6 bases and J by 2 bases, 1 base remained unmatched. Germline CDR1 and CDR2: MNHEY and SVGAGI. The CDR3 is 13 residues long. The CDR3 is CASRAGGPYEQYF. In nucleotides, the CDR3 is TGTGCCAGCAGAGCGGGGGGGCCCTACGAGCAGTACTTC.

This chain links TRBV27 with TRBJ2-6, with D possibly matching TRBD2 (7 bases). The CDR3 extends over 18 amino acids. CDR1 and CDR2 (germline): MNHEY, SMNVEV (reference sequence). Trimming cost V 3 bases and J 2 bases, with 17 bases left between them. The CDR3 is CASSFLVGGAAGANVLTF. In DNA form, the CDR3 reads TGTGCCAGCAGTTTCCTAGTAGGGGGGGCGGCTGGGGCCAACGTCCTGACTTTC.

The rearrangement links TRBV19 to TRBJ1-5, with D possibly TRBD1 on 5 matching bases. V lost 2 bases and J 5 bases, leaving 10 bases between the germline ends. There are 14 residues in the CDR3. CDR1 and CDR2 from the germline V gene are LNHDA and SQIVND (reference sequence). The CDR3 spells CASSIWGDYQPQHF. Written as DNA, the CDR3 is TGTGCCAGTAGTATATGGGGGGACTATCAGCCCCAGCATTTT.